A selection of T cell receptor beta chains follows, all from one sample in a study of blood T cell repertoires in COVID-19. Sequenced by immunoSEQ multiplex PCR; TCRdb stores in-frame clones only, minus some. The sample carries 250,000 to 300,000 clones, roughly 80% recorded once. The sample comprised peripheral blood. The receptors were gathered from a man between 60 and 70 years old with acute or convalescent COVID-19. The conserved cysteine and the conserved F or W are not part of the CDR3 here. The order of the fields is V gene, J gene, CDR3 protein.

TRBV7-2,TRBJ1-5,ASSLELAGQPQH
TRBV15,TRBJ1-4,ATSRDTGTQIKLF
TRBV27,TRBJ1-2,ASSPQGASYGYT
TRBV19,TRBJ2-7,ASSPSRDRGEQY
TRBV7-9,TRBJ1-3,ASSRQGLGNTIY
TRBV2,TRBJ1-5,ASSDGGYRNQPQH
TRBV7-9,TRBJ1-2,ASSGGGARSNYGYT
TRBV19,TRBJ1-2,ASSRDRGDGYT
TRBV7-3,TRBJ2-3,ASRVGRVTDTQY
TRBV11-2,TRBJ2-4,ASSFGGVQNIQY
TRBV12-3/TRBV12-4,TRBJ1-5,ASSPGNNQPQH
TRBV10-3,TRBJ2-2,AISDSGGRTGELF
TRBV11-2,TRBJ2-7,ASSLAGGPSYEQY
TRBV5-1,TRBJ1-6,ASSPGQGTSNSPLH
TRBV3-1/TRBV3-2,TRBJ2-5,ASSQYSSETQY
TRBV27,TRBJ2-1,ASSLLGRSSYNEQF
TRBV5-1,TRBJ2-1,ASSLGGTSGRNNEQF
TRBV18,TRBJ2-2,ASSPGWGQHTNTGELF
TRBV5-4,TRBJ2-1,ASTDRQGTHNEQF
TRBV6-5,TRBJ2-3,ASSTPYTDTQY